These T cell receptor beta chains were read from a single sample in a study of blood T cell repertoires in COVID-19. Produced via immunoSEQ multiplex PCR; TCRdb's table is partial and in-frame only. The sample includes under 250,000 clones, 84% of them seen just once. The sample consisted of peripheral blood. The source is a woman aged 40 to 49 who had recovered from COVID-19. CDR3s include the opening cysteine and the closing phenylalanine or tryptophan. A D gene is named only where the DNA matches it firmly. The listing skips clone size in some rows; elsewhere it reads once, few, many or a size class.

>TRBD1|TRBJ1-2|NA|TRBV6-5
CASSYHRTGRFGYTF
TGTGCCAGCAGTTACCATAGGACAGGGCGTTTTGGCTACACCTTC
>NA|TRBJ1-1|NA|TRBV11-2
CASSLVRGSTEAFF
TGTGCCAGCAGCTTGGTCAGGGGATCCACTGAAGCTTTCTTT
>TRBD1|TRBJ2-5|NA|TRBV30
CAWSDLSDRGFETQYF
TGTGCCTGGAGTGACCTATCGGACAGGGGATTTGAGACCCAGTACTTC
>TRBD2|TRBJ2-7|many|TRBV30
CAWSVAIAGGVRRYF
TGTGCCTGGAGTGTGGCTATAGCGGGGGGGGTCCGGCGGTACTTC
>NA|TRBJ2-7|NA|TRBV20-1
CSARQAYEQYF
TGCAGTGCTAGACAGGCCTACGAGCAGTACTTC
>TRBD2|TRBJ2-3|NA|TRBV3-1/TRBV3-2
CASSRSGVTDTQYF
TGTGCCAGCAGTCGAAGCGGGGTGACAGATACGCAGTATTTT
>NA|TRBJ1-1|NA|TRBV12-3/TRBV12-4
CASSPDSFTEAFF
TGTGCCAGCAGTCCTGACAGTTTCACTGAAGCTTTCTTT
>TRBD1|TRBJ1-6|NA|TRBV19
CASRKPGQRSSPLHF
TGTGCCAGTAGGAAACCGGGACAGCGTTCTTCACCCCTCCACTTT
>TRBD1|TRBJ1-5|few|TRBV28
CASTLQGDQPQHF
TGTGCCAGCACCCTACAGGGGGATCAGCCCCAGCATTTT
>NA|TRBJ1-4|once|TRBV13
CASSLRRGTFRATNEKLFF
TGTGCCAGCAGCCTACGTAGGGGGACATTCAGAGCAACTAATGAAAAACTGTTTTTT
>NA|TRBJ1-2|once|TRBV21-1
CASSKGRWGPLEGYTF
TGTGCCAGCAGCAAAGGCCGGTGGGGCCCCCTAGAAGGCTACACCTTC
>TRBD1|TRBJ1-1|NA|TRBV4-1
CASSPRTGGRGVEAFF
TGCGCCAGCAGCCCGAGGACAGGGGGGCGAGGAGTTGAAGCTTTCTTT
>TRBD1|TRBJ2-1|once|TRBV2
CASKGTGPYNEQFF
TGTGCCAGCAAGGGGACAGGGCCCTACAATGAGCAGTTCTTC
>TRBD2|TRBJ2-3|NA|TRBV6-6
CASSYTSGGGDTQYF
TGTGCCAGCAGTTATACTAGCGGGGGGGGAGATACGCAGTATTTT
>NA|TRBJ1-1|NA|TRBV5-1
CASSREPGHLLRNTEAFF
TGCGCCAGCAGCAGGGAACCGGGACATCTCCTCCGTAACACTGAAGCTTTCTTT
>NA|TRBJ2-3|NA|TRBV4-1
CASSHLGFPVPPDTQYF
TGCGCCAGCAGCCACCTCGGGTTCCCGGTACCGCCAGATACGCAGTATTTT
>NA|TRBJ2-7|once|TRBV5-5
CASSLGAGVYEQYF
TGTGCCAGCAGCTTGGGGGCAGGGGTCTACGAGCAGTACTTC
>TRBD2|TRBJ2-1|NA|TRBV24-1
CATSRGLAGYNEQFF
TGTGCCACCAGCCGGGGGCTAGCGGGCTACAATGAGCAGTTCTTC
>NA|TRBJ2-7|NA|TRBV2
CASSEYSREYF
TGTGCCAGCAGTGAATACAGCAGGGAGTACTTC
>NA|TRBJ1-2|NA|TRBV30
CAWRAAPTNYGYTF
TGTGCCTGGAGGGCGGCACCGACTAACTATGGCTACACCTTC
>NA|TRBJ2-7|NA|TRBV12-3/TRBV12-4
CASSFGTDRQYF
TGTGCCAGCAGTTTCGGGACGGACAGGCAGTACTTC
>NA|TRBJ2-6|NA|TRBV10-3
CAISSSQLFSGANVLTF
TGTGCCATCAGTTCTTCACAGCTTTTCTCTGGGGCCAACGTCCTGACTTTC
>NA|TRBJ2-1|once|TRBV15
CATSFALNEQFF
TGTGCCACCAGCTTCGCACTGAATGAGCAGTTCTTC
>NA|TRBJ1-6|NA|TRBV18
CASSPRTGSSYNSPLHF
TGTGCCAGCTCACCACGGACGGGAAGCTCCTATAATTCACCCCTCCACTTT
>NA|TRBJ2-3|NA|TRBV11-3
CASSKYGGSSLKGTDTQYF
TGTGCCAGCAGCAAATATGGGGGGAGTTCCCTAAAGGGCACAGATACGCAGTATTTT
>NA|TRBJ1-5|once|TRBV6-6
CASSYVDYSNQPQHF
TGTGCCAGCAGTTACGTAGATTATAGCAATCAGCCCCAGCATTTT
>NA|TRBJ1-1|few|TRBV3-1/TRBV3-2
CASSPYGRGLRNTEAFF
TGTGCCAGCAGCCCCTATGGCAGGGGCCTTAGGAACACTGAAGCTTTCTTT
>NA|TRBJ1-4|NA|TRBV19
CASSIGSGTATNEKLFF
TGTGCCAGTAGTATCGGTTCAGGGACTGCAACTAATGAAAAACTGTTTTTT
>NA|TRBJ2-7|NA|TRBV20-1
CSAPIRLEQYF
TGCAGTGCACCTATCCGGTTGGAGCAGTACTTC
>TRBD2|TRBJ2-1|NA|TRBV7-2
CASSRLASERLNEQFF
TGTGCCAGCAGCAGACTAGCCTCCGAAAGACTCAATGAGCAGTTCTTC
>NA|TRBJ2-1|once|TRBV28
CASSLGQGSNEQFF
TGTGCCAGCAGTTTAGGTCAGGGAAGCAATGAGCAGTTCTTC
>NA|TRBJ2-6|NA|TRBV4-2
CASSHRGKKNTGANVLTF
TGTGCCAGCAGCCACAGAGGGAAGAAGAATACTGGGGCCAACGTCCTGACTTTC
>NA|TRBJ2-7|NA|TRBV7-8
CASSPSPGQAYEQYF
TGTGCCAGCAGCCCATCGCCGGGACAAGCCTACGAGCAGTACTTC
>TRBD1|TRBJ1-2|NA|TRBV28
CASRNDRGSYGYTF
TGTGCCAGCAGAAACGACAGGGGGAGTTATGGCTACACCTTC
>TRBD1|TRBJ2-2|few|TRBV5-1
CASSEIQGVVTGELFF
TGCGCCAGCAGCGAAATCCAGGGGGTGGTCACCGGGGAGCTGTTTTTT
>NA|TRBJ1-6|NA|TRBV3-1/TRBV3-2
CASSHFNPRNSPLHF
TGTGCCAGCAGCCATTTCAACCCCAGGAATTCACCCCTCCACTTT
>NA|TRBJ1-1|NA|TRBV3-1/TRBV3-2
CASSQWSGETEAFF
TGTGCCAGCAGCCAATGGTCAGGGGAAACTGAAGCTTTCTTT
>NA|TRBJ1-6|NA|TRBV30
CAWSRGYNSPLHF
TGTGCCTGGAGCAGGGGTTATAATTCACCCCTCCACTTT